Listed here are 8 T cell receptor beta chains from one sample, sequenced in a study of cytomegalovirus exposure and HLA in healthy donors. The repertoire was sequenced with immunoSEQ multiplex PCR; TCRdb's copy has only in-frame clones and lacks some. The profile shows roughly 150,000 clones, 75% to 90% of them singletons. The specimen sequenced was PBMCs. Receptor source: a woman under 30 in good health and CMV-seronegative.

This sequence joins TRBV21-1 and TRBJ1-2. TRBV21-1 is a pseudogene. CDR3 length: 15 amino acids. CDR3 sequence reads: CASSKEGGGNYGYTF. The DNA for the CDR3 is TGTGCCAGCAGCAAAGAAGGTGGGGGGAACTATGGCTACACCTTC.

The rearrangement links TRBV27 to TRBJ2-1; 10 nucleotides align to TRBD2. Germline lookup yields CDR1 MNHEY and CDR2 SMNVEV (reference sequence). This CDR3 is built from 18 residues. The junction had 15 bases not matched to a gene; V was cut back by 5 bases and J by 5 bases. The CDR3 DNA sequence: TGTGCCAGCAGTCAACATTATACCGGGACTAGCGTAAACAATGAGCAGTTCTTC. Amino acids: CASSQHYTGTSVNNEQFF.

The chain recombines TRBV6-1 with TRBJ2-7; D may be TRBD1 (5 bases). V lost 11 bases, J lost 7 bases, and 21 bases lay in between. The CDR3 has 13 amino acids. In germline, CDR1 is MNHNS, CDR2 SASEGT. The CDR3 loop is CAGASDRNEEQYF. In nucleotides, the CDR3 is TGTGCCGGGGCGTCGGATCGCAACGAAGAGCAGTACTTC.

This chain joins TRBV9 and TRBJ2-7, with D tentatively TRBD2 (5 bases). The CDR3 contains 15 residues. Per germline, CDR1 SGDLS and CDR2 YYNGEE. With 0 bases removed from V and 5 bases from J, the gap between germline ends came to 15 bases. CDR3 sequence: CASSVGLGVGDEQYF. In DNA form, the CDR3 reads TGTGCCAGCAGCGTAGGACTTGGGGTCGGGGACGAGCAGTACTTC.

The V and J genes are TRBV30 and TRBJ2-5, with 7 bases identical to TRBD1. The CDR3 runs to 13 residues. With V trimmed by 4 bases and J by 5 bases, 7 bases remained unmatched. The germline gives CDR1 GTSNPN, CDR2 SVGIG (reference sequence). The DNA for the CDR3 is TGTGCCTGGACCGCAGGGGGTGGGGAGACCCAGTACTTC. Its translation: CAWTAGGGETQYF.

The J gene is TRBJ2-7, the V gene TRBV18; weak D call: TRBD1 (5 bases). The CDR3 runs 12 residues. V lost 2 bases and J 5 bases, leaving 7 bases between the germline ends. The germline CDR1 and CDR2 sequences are KGHSH and LQKENI. The DNA of the CDR3 is TGTGCCAGCTCACCAATAGGGGACGAGCAGTACTTC. It translates to CASSPIGDEQYF.

The chain carries TRBV2 and TRBJ1-3; D call uncertain. The CDR3 is made up of 11 amino acids. CDR1 SNHLY and CDR2 FYNNEI come from the germline V gene. Trimming left V 5 bases short and J 8 bases short, with 7 bases between. CDR3 region: CASSISDTIYF. CDR3 sequence (DNA): TGTGCCAGCAGTATCTCGGACACCATATATTTT.

The chain is built from TRBV4-2 and TRBJ2-3; 16 positions match TRBD2. V shed 2 bases and J 8 bases; nucleotides not matched to a gene: 7. CDR3 size: 17 residues. Germline values: CDR1 LGHNA, CDR2 YNFKEQ. The CDR3 loop reads CASSQFPGTSGGATQYF. In DNA form, the CDR3 reads TGTGCCAGCAGCCAATTCCCCGGGACTAGCGGGGGGGCTACGCAGTATTTT.